This TCR beta chain was captured in a study of T cells in Graves' hyperthyroidism and ophthalmopathy. Study as a whole: Staff took peripheral blood when the initial diagnosis was made, before any treatment began.

Researchers took RNA transcripts and amplified the TCR beta CDR3 regions from them. RT-PCR in the first round (using the HTBI primer set) targeted the TCR CDR3. TCRdb analysed the multiplex PCR reads with MiXCR anew, one entry per CDR3 protein. This table holds about 640,000 distinct CDR3 sequences, roughly 20% found once. V shed 3 bases, J shed 1 base, and the junction held 8 bases outside the gene matches. The CDR3 is 16 residues long. Germline V gene sequence: CDR1 DFQATT, CDR2 SNEGSKA (reference sequence). The chain carries TRBV20-1 and TRBJ2-3; 9 positions match TRBD2. The sequenced sample consisted of blood. The sequence was collected from a man in his thirties or forties with Graves' ophthalmopathy. CDR3 in amino acids: CSARSQLAGRTDTQYF. The DNA for the CDR3 is TGCAGTGCTAGGTCCCAACTAGCGGGCCGCACAGATACGCAGTATTTT.